This T cell receptor (beta chain) was documented in a study of blood T cell repertoires in COVID-19. The overall study: Nucleic acid was either cDNA or gDNA, and it came from T cells, B-cell-depleted T cells, or PBMCs.

Per the original methods: From reference gene primer amplification, estimates of nucleated cell counts were derived. Only in-frame clones appear in the TCRdb table, and some are missing; sequencing was by immunoSEQ multiplex PCR. The V and J calls and the clone size are those of that table, but D and trimming were determined from the DNA. This sample carries tens of thousands of clones, roughly 79% of them seen once, and the ten largest clones take 3.5%. This clone was recorded only once. CDR3 length: 15 residues. CDR1 is SGDLS and CDR2 is YYNGEE in the germline V gene. V was shortened by 0 bases and J by 6 bases, with 15 bases between the two germline ends.

The sequence was obtained from a man aged 55 to 70 with acute or convalescent COVID-19. The genes are TRBV9 and TRBJ1-1, with a possible D match to TRBD1 (5 bases). Sequenced input: peripheral blood. CDR3 region: CASSVGGEVGSEAFF. As DNA, the CDR3 is TGTGCCAGCAGCGTAGGGGGCGAGGTGGGATCTGAAGCTTTCTTT.